This entry describes one T cell receptor (beta chain). This sample stems from a study of shared clonotypes between healthy human individuals. Some clones are missing from TCRdb's copy, which holds only in-frame ones; the method was immunoSEQ multiplex PCR. Of around 1.1 million clones listed, 70% to 80% are singletons. CDR1 GTSNPN and CDR2 SVGIG come from the germline V gene (reference sequence). V lost 2 bases and J lost 13, with 18 bases in between. This CDR3 contains 13 residues. Sequenced sample: memory CD4+ T cells from PBMCs. Subset indicated: CD45RA-negative fraction. The chain joins TRBV30 to TRBJ2-1; D is ambiguous. The TCR was taken from a man between 18 and 29 years old in good health. Some clones in this sample may be carry-over from other donors' samples. The CDR3 spells CAWSSKRHHQQFF. The CDR3 DNA reads TGTGCCTGGAGTAGTAAAAGACACCATCAACAGTTCTTC.